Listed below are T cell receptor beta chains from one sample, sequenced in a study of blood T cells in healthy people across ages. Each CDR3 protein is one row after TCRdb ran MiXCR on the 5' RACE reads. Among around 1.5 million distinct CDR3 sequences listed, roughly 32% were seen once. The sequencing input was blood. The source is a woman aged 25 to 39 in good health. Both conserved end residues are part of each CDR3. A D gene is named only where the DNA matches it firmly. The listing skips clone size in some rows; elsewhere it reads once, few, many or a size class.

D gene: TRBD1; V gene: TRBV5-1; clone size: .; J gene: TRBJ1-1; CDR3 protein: CASSPGQGDFLNTEAFF; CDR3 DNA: TGCGCCAGCAGCCCAGGACAGGGGGATTTTTTGAACACTGAAGCTTTCTTT
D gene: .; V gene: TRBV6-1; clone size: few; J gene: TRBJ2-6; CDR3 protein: CASRRRTAFSGANVLTF; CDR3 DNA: TGTGCCAGCAGACGGAGGACGGCGTTCTCTGGGGCCAACGTCCTGACTTTC
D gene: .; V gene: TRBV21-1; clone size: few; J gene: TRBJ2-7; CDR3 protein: CASSLVGLYYEQYF; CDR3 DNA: TGTGCCAGCAGCCTAGTGGGGCTTTACTACGAGCAGTACTTC
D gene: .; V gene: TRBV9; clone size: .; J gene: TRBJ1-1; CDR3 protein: CASSVGVGGTEAFF; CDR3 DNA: TGTGCCAGCAGCGTAGGGGTGGGTGGCACTGAAGCTTTCTTT
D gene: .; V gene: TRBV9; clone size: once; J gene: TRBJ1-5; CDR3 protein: CASSVGPWTVASNRPQHF; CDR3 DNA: TGTGCCAGCAGCGTAGGGCCATGGACCGTTGCTAGCAATCGGCCCCAGCATTTT
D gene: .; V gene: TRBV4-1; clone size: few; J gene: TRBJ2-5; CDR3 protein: CASRLRAGAMKETQYF; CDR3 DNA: TGCGCCAGCAGACTCAGGGCAGGGGCCATGAAAGAGACCCAGTACTTC
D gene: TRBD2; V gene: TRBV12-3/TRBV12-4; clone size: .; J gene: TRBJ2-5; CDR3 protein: CTSSPRTGTSGQETQYF; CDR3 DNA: TGTACCAGCAGTCCCAGGACCGGGACTAGCGGCCAAGAGACCCAGTACTTC
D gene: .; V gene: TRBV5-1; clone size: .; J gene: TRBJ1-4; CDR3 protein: CASSLAPGEELFF; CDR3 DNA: TGCGCCAGCAGCCTCGCGCCGGGTGAAGAACTGTTTTTT
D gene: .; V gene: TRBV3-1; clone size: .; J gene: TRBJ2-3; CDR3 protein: CASSQAGSPGDTQYF; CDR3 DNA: TGTGCCAGCAGCCAAGCTGGGTCCCCTGGTGATACGCAGTATTTT
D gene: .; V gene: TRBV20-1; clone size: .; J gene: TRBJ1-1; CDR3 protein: CSATHAGAGNTEAFF; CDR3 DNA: TGCAGTGCTACCCACGCCGGGGCCGGGAACACTGAAGCTTTCTTT
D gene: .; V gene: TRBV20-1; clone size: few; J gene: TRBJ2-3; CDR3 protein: CSASIFGGGLTDTRYF; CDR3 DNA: TGCAGTGCTAGTATTTTCGGAGGGGGGCTTACAGATACGCGGTATTTT
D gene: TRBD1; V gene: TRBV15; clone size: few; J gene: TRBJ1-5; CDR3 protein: CATSGGQTSNQPQHF; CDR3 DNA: TGTGCCACCAGCGGGGGACAGACTAGCAATCAGCCCCAGCATTTT
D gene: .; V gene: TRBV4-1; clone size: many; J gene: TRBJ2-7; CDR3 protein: CASSQSSTSVYEQYF; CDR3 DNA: TGCGCCAGCAGCCAAAGCAGCACGTCGGTCTACGAGCAGTACTTC
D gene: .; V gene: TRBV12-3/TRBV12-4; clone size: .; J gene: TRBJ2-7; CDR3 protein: CASRPDRLSYEQYF; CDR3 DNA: TGTGCCAGCAGACCTGACAGGCTCTCCTACGAGCAGTACTTC
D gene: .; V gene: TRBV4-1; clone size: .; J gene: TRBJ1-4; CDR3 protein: CASSQEGGRVGKLFF; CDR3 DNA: TGCGCCAGCAGCCAAGAAGGCGGCCGGGTCGGAAAACTGTTTTTT
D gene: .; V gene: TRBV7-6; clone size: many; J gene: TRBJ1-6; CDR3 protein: CASSLGPDHSPLHF; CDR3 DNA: TGTGCCAGCAGCTTAGGCCCAGACCATTCACCCCTCCACTTT
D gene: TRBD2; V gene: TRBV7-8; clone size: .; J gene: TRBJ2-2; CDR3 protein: CASSLDTSGRTANTGELFF; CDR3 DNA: TGTGCCAGCAGCTTAGATACCAGCGGGAGGACCGCGAACACCGGGGAGCTGTTTTTT
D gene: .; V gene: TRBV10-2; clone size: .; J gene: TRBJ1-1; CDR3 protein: CASSEVPSSGMNTEAFF; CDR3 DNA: TGCGCCAGCAGTGAGGTTCCCTCGTCGGGTATGAACACTGAAGCTTTCTTT
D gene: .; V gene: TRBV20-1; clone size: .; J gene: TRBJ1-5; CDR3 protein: CSAREGTVGNQPQHF; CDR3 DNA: TGCAGTGCTAGAGAAGGTACGGTCGGCAATCAGCCCCAGCATTTT
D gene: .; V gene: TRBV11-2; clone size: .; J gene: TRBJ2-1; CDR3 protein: CASSLRGGTLISSYNEQFF; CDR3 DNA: TGTGCCAGCAGCTTAAGGGGCGGGACACTTATAAGCTCCTACAATGAGCAGTTCTTC
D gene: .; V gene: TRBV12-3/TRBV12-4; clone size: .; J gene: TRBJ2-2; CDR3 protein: CASSRLSGAGELFF; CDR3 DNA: TGTGCCAGCAGCCGGCTATCCGGGGCCGGGGAGCTGTTTTTT
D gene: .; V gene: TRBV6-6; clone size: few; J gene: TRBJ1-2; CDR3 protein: CASNSRQLEGGYTF; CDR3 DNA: TGTGCCAGCAACAGTCGGCAGTTGGAAGGTGGCTACACCTTC
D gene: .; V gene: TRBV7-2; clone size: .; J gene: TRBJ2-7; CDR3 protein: CASSTRRTPWTYNEQYF; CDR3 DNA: TGTGCCAGCAGCACCCGACGGACCCCTTGGACCTACAATGAGCAGTACTTC
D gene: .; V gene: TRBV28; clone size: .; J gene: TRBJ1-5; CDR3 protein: CASSFPGAGGHNQPQHF; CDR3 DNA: TGTGCCAGCAGTTTCCCCGGGGCCGGGGGACACAATCAGCCCCAGCATTTT
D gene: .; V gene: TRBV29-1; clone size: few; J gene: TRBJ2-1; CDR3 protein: CSVQETHEQFF; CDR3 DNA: TGCAGCGTTCAGGAGACCCATGAGCAGTTCTTC
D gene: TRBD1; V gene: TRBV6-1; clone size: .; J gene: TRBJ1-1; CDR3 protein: CASSAGQGSNTEAFF; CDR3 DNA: TGTGCCAGCAGTGCAGGACAGGGGTCGAACACTGAAGCTTTCTTT
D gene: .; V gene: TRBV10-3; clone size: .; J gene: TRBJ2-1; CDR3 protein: CARRRPPYNEQFF; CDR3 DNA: TGTGCCAGGCGGCGGCCTCCTTACAATGAGCAGTTCTTC
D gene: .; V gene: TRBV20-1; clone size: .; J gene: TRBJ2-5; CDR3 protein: CSARTLRTEETQYF; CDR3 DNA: TGCAGTGCTAGGACCCTGAGGACGGAAGAGACCCAGTACTTC
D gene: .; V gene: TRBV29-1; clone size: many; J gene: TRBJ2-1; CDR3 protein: CSVGDPDRSSYNEQFF; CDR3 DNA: TGCAGCGTTGGGGATCCCGACAGAAGCTCCTACAATGAGCAGTTCTTC
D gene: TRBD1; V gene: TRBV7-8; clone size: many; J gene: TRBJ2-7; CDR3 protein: CASSTGQGVYEQYF; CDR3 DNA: TGTGCCAGCAGCACAGGACAGGGAGTCTACGAGCAGTACTTC
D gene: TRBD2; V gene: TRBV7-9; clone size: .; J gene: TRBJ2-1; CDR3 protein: CASSPRSGRVYEQFF; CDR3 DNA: TGTGCCAGCAGCCCCCGTAGCGGGAGGGTATATGAGCAGTTCTTC